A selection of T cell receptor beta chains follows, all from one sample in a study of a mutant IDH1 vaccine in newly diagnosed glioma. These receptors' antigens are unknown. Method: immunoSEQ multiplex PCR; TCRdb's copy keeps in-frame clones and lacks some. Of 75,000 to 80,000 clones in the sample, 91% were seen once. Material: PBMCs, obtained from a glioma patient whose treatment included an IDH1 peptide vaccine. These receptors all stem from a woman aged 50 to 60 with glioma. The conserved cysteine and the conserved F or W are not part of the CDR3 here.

cdr3_aa: ASRIWDRGPLGYT; v_call: TRBV6-5
cdr3_aa: ASSQGQRGRVSNQPQH; v_call: TRBV18
cdr3_aa: ATYRPGANVLT; v_call: TRBV15
cdr3_aa: ASSFTSYEQY; v_call: TRBV28
cdr3_aa: ASSQPAPSPSSGRDLYEQF; v_call: TRBV4-1
cdr3_aa: ASSEGKNGRNDEQY; v_call: TRBV6-1
cdr3_aa: ASSPRQTYNSPLH; v_call: TRBV9
cdr3_aa: ASSLKSAYQETQY; v_call: TRBV28
cdr3_aa: ASSPILPSGVETQY; v_call: TRBV7-6
cdr3_aa: ASSGGAGNEKLF; v_call: TRBV10-1
cdr3_aa: ASSSGTAVNSPLH; v_call: TRBV7-6
cdr3_aa: ASSLTGGGEQY; v_call: TRBV28
cdr3_aa: ASSLDSLYGYT; v_call: TRBV28
cdr3_aa: ASSQDHYSNQPQH; v_call: TRBV4-1
cdr3_aa: ASSLASFEETQY; v_call: TRBV5-1
cdr3_aa: ASSGREQF; v_call: TRBV9
cdr3_aa: ASSYVGLYEQY; v_call: TRBV5-5
cdr3_aa: ASSSGVGRVREKLF; v_call: TRBV5-1
cdr3_aa: ASSFGGKLF; v_call: TRBV11-2
cdr3_aa: ASSLNQGAGANVLT; v_call: TRBV7-3
cdr3_aa: ASRDLGGTNEKLF; v_call: TRBV5-8
cdr3_aa: ASNLLAEGRTDTQY; v_call: TRBV10-2
cdr3_aa: ASSPQDRGEQY; v_call: TRBV18
cdr3_aa: ASSLARQGKNTEAF; v_call: TRBV5-1
cdr3_aa: ASSRDGNSARETQY; v_call: TRBV19
cdr3_aa: ASSEALTRDYLDYEQY; v_call: TRBV2
cdr3_aa: AWSHFGQNNQPQH; v_call: TRBV30
cdr3_aa: ASSPGTNNQPQH; v_call: TRBV7-9
cdr3_aa: ASSLVTGGGTGELF; v_call: TRBV5-5
cdr3_aa: ASRPGHLNYGYT; v_call: TRBV27
cdr3_aa: ASSLPGTGRNEQF; v_call: TRBV5-4
cdr3_aa: ASSPRGGANTGELF; v_call: TRBV18
cdr3_aa: ASSHGTGRSTDTQY; v_call: TRBV9
cdr3_aa: ASSLSPTGGVYEQY; v_call: TRBV7-9
cdr3_aa: ASSRLQTSGTEAF; v_call: TRBV14
cdr3_aa: ASSIGQGQPQH; v_call: TRBV19
cdr3_aa: ASSPNRGYEQY; v_call: TRBV7-9
cdr3_aa: ASSSHLAGEYEQY; v_call: TRBV6-5
cdr3_aa: AIRGLAGSYEQY; v_call: TRBV10-3
cdr3_aa: AATGGAGANVLT; v_call: TRBV28
cdr3_aa: ASSQGLKAEAF; v_call: TRBV25-1
cdr3_aa: ASSEALRLAGYGELF; v_call: TRBV2
cdr3_aa: ASSLDSGRNTEAF; v_call: TRBV28
cdr3_aa: ASSLGRFSGIPPDTQY; v_call: TRBV27
cdr3_aa: ASRGTSLIEQF; v_call: TRBV28
cdr3_aa: ASRSGTGASEQY; v_call: TRBV6-1
cdr3_aa: AWSVGYAYEQY; v_call: TRBV30
cdr3_aa: ASSQEGKGYGYT; v_call: TRBV4-1
cdr3_aa: ASSPRLMNTEAF; v_call: TRBV27
cdr3_aa: ASSKARGSRF; v_call: TRBV21-1
cdr3_aa: ASSAQKKETQY; v_call: TRBV19
cdr3_aa: ASSFTSGGGLETQY; v_call: TRBV7-8
cdr3_aa: ASSSRLASYNEQF; v_call: TRBV7-9
cdr3_aa: ASSSEQGGNYGYT; v_call: TRBV28
cdr3_aa: ASSEARLEQGSYNEQF; v_call: TRBV6-1
cdr3_aa: ASSLVAWDTDTQY; v_call: TRBV5-1
cdr3_aa: ASSLGRERGKNTEAF; v_call: TRBV7-9